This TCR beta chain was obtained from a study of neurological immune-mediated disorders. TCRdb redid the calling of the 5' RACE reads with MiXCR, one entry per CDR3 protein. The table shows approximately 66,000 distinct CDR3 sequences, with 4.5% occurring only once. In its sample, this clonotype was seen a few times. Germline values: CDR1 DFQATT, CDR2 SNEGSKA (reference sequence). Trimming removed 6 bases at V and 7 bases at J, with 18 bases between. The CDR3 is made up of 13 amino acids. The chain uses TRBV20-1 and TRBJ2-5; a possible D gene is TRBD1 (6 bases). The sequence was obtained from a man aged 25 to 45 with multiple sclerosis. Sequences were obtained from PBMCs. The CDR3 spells CSAQGHVRRTQYF. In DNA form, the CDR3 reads TGCAGTGCCCAGGGACACGTGCGGAGGACCCAGTACTTC.